The 8 T cell receptor delta chains below were found in one sample sequenced in a study of gamma delta lymphoproliferative disorders and STAT genes. TCRdb re-called clones from the multiplex PCR reads via CATT. The sample includes under 900 delta-chain clones, about 6% of them seen just once. Genomic DNA from isolated PBMCs served as the sequencing template. Sequenced material: blood. The receptors stem from a human donor with gamma-delta T-cell large granular lymphocyte leukemia.

The J gene was reported as TRDJ3; the V gene went uncalled. CDR3 length: 10 amino acids. This CDR3 reads CAWDTRQMFF. For the CDR3, the DNA is TGCGCCTGGGACACCCGACAGATGTTTTTC.

This clone is large by share. Additional DNA sequences in this sample encode the identical CDR3. V is TRDV2 and J is TRDJ1, with 8 positions matching TRDD3. The germline V gene has CDR1 GEAIGNYY and CDR2 EKD. CDR3 length: 14 residues. J was trimmed by 2 bases and V by 3 bases; bases with no gene match: 4. The CDR3 region has the DNA TGTGCCTGTGACGCCTTGGGGGATACCGATAAACTCATCTTT. As protein: CACDALGDTDKLIF.

This clone came up a few times. This chain joins TRDV2 and TRDJ1; 10 positions agree with TRDD3. This CDR3 is built from 17 residues. V dropped 6 bases and J dropped 2; count of bases not matched to a gene: 14. The V gene's germline CDR1 is GEAIGNYY and CDR2 EKD. CDR3 bases: TGTGCCTGTAACTCGCTGGGGGATAGAGGGGGTACCGATAAACTCATCTTT. This translates into CACNSLGDRGGTDKLIF.

Points on this clone: The TCRdb protein comes from a much larger clone and disagrees with this DNA's translation at residue 7, likely due to a read error; the protein given here is derived from the DNA. The same CDR3 is also encoded by other DNA sequences in this sample. The rearrangement links TRDV2 to TRDJ1; D gene unclear. This CDR3 has 14 amino acids. The germline V gene has CDR1 GEAIGNYY and CDR2 EKD. Trimming took off 6 bases at V and 3 bases at J, with 16 bases between the two ends. CDR3 sequence: CACNSLRIPDKLIF. The CDR3 bases are TGTGCCTGTAACTCGCTGCGGATCCCCGATAAACTCATCTTT.

This clone has a handful of counts. TCRdb's protein for this DNA is that of a much larger clone and differs from the translation at residue 10, likely a read error; the protein shown is the DNA translation. The rearrangement joins TRDV2 to TRDJ1, with D maybe TRDD3 (6 bases). This CDR3 has 14 residues. Trimming cost V 6 bases and J 7 bases, with 20 bases left between them. Germline CDR1 GEAIGNYY, CDR2 EKD. This chain's CDR3 is CACNSLGIPVKLIF. In nucleotides, the CDR3 is TGTGCCTGTAACTCGCTGGGGATCCCCGTTAAACTCATCTTT.

This clone is classed as medium-sized. A read error likely explains this, since a far larger clone differs by one base. This chain links TRDV2 with TRDJ1, with 10 bases aligning to TRDD3. The germline V gene encodes CDR1 GEAIGNYY and CDR2 EKD. The CDR3 length is 19 residues. The CDR3 here is CACGTVEGWGIQAGDKLIF. The DNA of the CDR3 is TGTGCCTGTGGCACCGTAGAGGGATGGGGGATACAGGCGGGCGATAAACTCATCTTT.

This clone has just a few counts. TCRdb's entry gives the protein of a much larger clone, which mismatches this DNA's translation at residue 12, likely from a read error; the protein reported here is translated from the DNA. The chain combines TRDV2 with TRDJ1; 13 nucleotides line up with TRDD3. The CDR3 runs to 18 residues. Germline CDR1 GEAIGNYY, CDR2 EKD. With 0 bases clipped from V and 2 bases from J, the junction kept 8 bases outside the gene matches. The CDR3 nucleotides read TGTGCCTGTGACACCCTTACTGGGGGATACGGCAGGACCGATAAACTCATCTTT. This gives the protein CACDTLTGGYGRTDKLIF.

This clone was counted a few times. TCRdb's listed protein matches a much larger clone and diverges from this DNA's translation at residue 9, likely through a read error; the protein shown comes from the DNA. The chain links TRDV2 to TRDJ1; 8 nucleotides match TRDD3. The CDR3 is made up of 15 amino acids. Germline CDR1 is GEAIGNYY and CDR2 is EKD. Trimming cost V 3 bases and J 4 bases; bases outside gene matches: 9. The CDR3 spells CACDPTGGNRDKLIF. The CDR3 DNA reads as TGTGCCTGTGACCCAACTGGGGGTAATCGCGATAAACTCATCTTT.